The 19 T cell receptor beta chains given below trace back to one sample, sequenced in a study of cytomegalovirus exposure and HLA in healthy donors. The PCR employed 60 Vbeta primers together with 13 Jbeta primers. This table comes from immunoSEQ multiplex PCR, and its TCRdb copy is limited to in-frame clones, with some not included. The sample holds roughly 110,000 clones, more than 60% seen once. Sequencing was carried out using PBMCs. Receptor source: a man aged 40-49 years in good health and CMV-seronegative.

This clone occurred once. V gene TRBV7-2 combines with J gene TRBJ2-3; D is perhaps TRBD1 (6 bases). Germline V lookup: CDR1 SGHTA, CDR2 FQGNSA. The CDR3 length is 18 residues. Trimming took off 3 bases at V and 4 bases at J, with 23 bases between the two ends. The CDR3 loop is CASSFRGRGTGWADTQYF. The CDR3 DNA follows: TGTGCCAGCAGCTTTAGGGGACGGGGAACAGGGTGGGCAGATACGCAGTATTTT. The whole variable domain, remainder taken from reference TRBV7-2 and TRBJ2-3, is GAGVSQSPSNKVTEKGKDVELRCDPISGHTALYWYRQSLGQGLEFLIYFQGNSAPDKSGLPSDRFSAERTGGSVSTLTIQRTQQEDSAVYLCASSFRGRGTGWADTQYFGPGTRLTVL.

This sequence joins TRBV14 and TRBJ1-4; TRBD1 agrees at 8 bases. Germline loops: CDR1 SGHDN, CDR2 FVKESK. The J segment lost 7 bases and the V segment lost 6 bases, leaving 7 bases of the junction unmatched. The CDR3 has 14 amino acids. CDR3 sequence: CASSRQGLGEKLFF. CDR3 DNA: TGTGCCAGCAGTCGACAGGGGCTCGGTGAAAAACTGTTTTTT. The full variable domain, rest sourced from reference TRBV14 and TRBJ1-4, is EAGVTQFPSHSVIEKGQTVTLRCDPISGHDNLYWYRRVMGKEIKFLLHFVKESKQDESGMPNNRFLAERTGGTYSTLKVQPAELEDSGVYFCASSRQGLGEKLFFGSGTQLSVL.

The rearrangement links TRBV12-5 to TRBJ1-1, with a possible D match to TRBD1 (6 bases). V lost 7 bases, J lost 1 base, and 13 bases lay in between. Germline V gene data show CDR1 as LGHNT and CDR2 as FRNRAP. The CDR3 totals 14 residues. CDR3 in amino acids: CASETTGRNTEAFF. CDR3 coding DNA: TGTGCTAGTGAGACGACAGGACGGAACACTGAAGCTTTCTTT.

A few counts support this clone. The J gene is TRBJ1-1, the V gene TRBV6-5; D is ambiguous. Per the germline V gene, CDR1 is MNHEY and CDR2 is SVGAGI. V was shortened by 6 bases and J by 1 base, with 12 bases between the two germline ends. This CDR3 comprises 14 residues. As DNA, the CDR3 is TGTGCCAGCAGCTCCGAGGCTACGAACACTGAAGCTTTCTTT. Its protein is CASSSEATNTEAFF.

This chain connects TRBV5-1 to TRBJ1-1; 8 nucleotides match TRBD1. Germline assignment: CDR1 SGHRS and CDR2 YFSETQ. CDR3 length equals 14 residues. With V trimmed by 4 bases and J by 11 bases, 13 bases remained unmatched. In nucleotides, the CDR3 is TGCGCCAGCAGCCCCCTGGTCAGGGGGCTGGATGCTTTCTTT. This sequence encodes CASSPLVRGLDAFF. Supplemented by reference TRBV5-1 and TRBJ1-1, the full variable domain reads KAGVTQTPRYLIKTRGQQVTLSCSPISGHRSVSWYQQTPGQGLQFLFEYFSETQRNKGNFPGRFSGRQFSNSRSEMNVSTLELGDSALYLCASSPLVRGLDAFFGQGTRLTVV.

This clone has a single count. The CDR3 spells CASSFGGRSNTEAFF. Here the CDR3 DNA reads TGTGCCAGCAGCTTCGGGGGGCGGTCGAACACTGAAGCTTTCTTT. The chain employs TRBV5-4 and TRBJ1-1; a possible D gene is TRBD1 (6 bases). Trimming shortened V by 2 bases and J by 1 base, and 12 bases separated the two germline ends. This CDR3 region has 15 residues. Germline-derived CDR1 and CDR2 are SGHNT and YYREEE (reference sequence).

This rearrangement joins TRBV5-8 to TRBJ1-1; no clear D. V lost 1 base, J lost 4 bases, and 8 bases lay in between. The CDR3 sequence is 13 residues long. Germline assignment: CDR1 SGHTS and CDR2 YDEGEE. CDR3 sequence (DNA): TGTGCCAGCAGCTTGTACCAGGTCACTGAAGCTTTCTTT. Amino acid sequence: CASSLYQVTEAFF. Based on the CDR3 plus reference TRBV5-8 and TRBJ1-1, the full variable domain is EAGVTQSPTHLIKTRGQQATLRCSPISGHTSVYWYQQALGLGLQFLLWYDEGEERNRGNFPPRFSGRQFPNYSSELNVNALELEDSALYLCASSLYQVTEAFFGQGTRLTVV.

The table lists this clone with a few counts. V gene TRBV6-6 combines with J gene TRBJ1-1; 7 bases map to TRBD1. J was trimmed by 0 bases and V by 4 bases; bases with no gene match: 5. The germline V gene encodes CDR1 MNHNY and CDR2 SVGAGI (reference sequence). The CDR3 spans 15 residues. In DNA, the CDR3 is TGTGCCAGCAGTTGGGGGACAGCTTTGAACACTGAAGCTTTCTTT. The encoded protein is CASSWGTALNTEAFF.

CDR3: CASSYSKSGVGGYTF. The CDR3 DNA reads TGTGCCAGCAGTTACTCAAAGTCAGGGGTCGGTGGCTACACCTTC. The chain couples TRBV6-5 to TRBJ1-2; tentatively, D is TRBD1 (6 bases). The CDR3 totals 15 residues. V lost 0 bases and J lost 7, with 15 bases in between. Germline V gives CDR1 MNHEY, CDR2 SVGAGI.

J is TRBJ2-7 and V is TRBV1; the table's D call, TRBD1, was not checked against the DNA. TRBV1 is a pseudogene segment. This CDR3 is 15 amino acids long. CDR3 residues: CTSSPCLPQGYEQYF. DNA for the CDR3: TGCACCAGCAGCCCTTGCTTACCACAGGGGTACGAGCAGTACTTC.

The CDR3 DNA reads as TGTGCCAGCAGCTTAGTCGGTGGGGCAAGCACAGATACGCAGTATTTT. It specifies CASSLVGGASTDTQYF. The V and J genes are TRBV7-6 and TRBJ2-3; D might be TRBD1 (5 bases). V lost 1 base and J 0 bases, leaving 11 bases between the germline ends. CDR3 length: 16 residues. Germline loops: CDR1 SGHVS, CDR2 FNYEAQ.

This chain connects TRBV4-1 to TRBJ1-5; D is unresolved. Per germline, CDR1 MGHRA and CDR2 YSYEKL. Trimming shortened V by 1 base and J by 0 bases, and 7 bases separated the two germline ends. CDR3 length equals 15 residues. CDR3 in DNA: TGCGCCAGCAGCCAAGTCCTGAGTAGCAATCAGCCCCAGCATTTT. Its protein is CASSQVLSSNQPQHF.

The chain couples TRBV14 to TRBJ2-2, with 7 bases matching TRBD1. This CDR3 contains 14 residues. V shed 3 bases, J shed 3 bases, and the junction held 1 base outside the gene matches. Germline V lookup: CDR1 SGHDN, CDR2 FVKESK. The DNA of the CDR3 is TGTGCCAGCAGCCAGACAGGGCACACCGGGGAGCTGTTTTTT. This gives the protein CASSQTGHTGELFF.

For the CDR3, the DNA is TGTGCCAGCAGCTTGGGCACAGGGTCCTACAATGAGCAGTTCTTC. Protein sequence: CASSLGTGSYNEQFF. The chain carries TRBV5-6 and TRBJ2-1, with D possibly matching TRBD1 (6 bases). Per germline, CDR1 SGHDT and CDR2 YYEEEE. Trimming shortened V by 0 bases and J by 1 base, and 8 bases separated the two germline ends. The CDR3 is made up of 15 amino acids.

The chain links TRBV5-1 to TRBJ2-2, with TRBD2 identical over 8 bases. CDR3 length: 15 residues. V trimming: 2 bases; J trimming: 5 bases; junction bases outside the gene matches: 5. Germline loops: CDR1 SGHRS, CDR2 YFSETQ. This CDR3 is CASSFLAGTTGELFF. The CDR3 DNA is TGCGCCAGCAGCTTTTTAGCGGGGACTACCGGGGAGCTGTTTTTT.

The CDR3 is CASSPRFGNSPLHF. CDR3 nucleotides: TGTGCCAGCAGTCCCAGGTTCGGTAATTCACCCCTCCACTTT. This rearrangement joins TRBV6-5 to TRBJ1-6, with unresolved D. The CDR3 has 14 amino acids. Trimming removed 5 bases from V and 6 bases from J, with 11 bases in between. Germline V lookup: CDR1 MNHEY, CDR2 SVGAGI.

The rearrangement uses TRBV19 and TRBJ1-1, with 7 positions matching TRBD1. The CDR3 has 13 residues. Trimming removed 6 bases from V and 1 base from J; junction bases left unmatched: 2. Germline V gene data show CDR1 as LNHDA and CDR2 as SQIVND (reference sequence). CDR3 in amino acids: CASSRDRNTEAFF. CDR3 DNA: TGTGCCAGTAGCCGGGACAGGAACACTGAAGCTTTCTTT. The complete variable domain, with remaining parts taken from reference TRBV19 and TRBJ1-1, reads DGGITQSPKYLFRKEGQNVTLSCEQNLNHDAMYWYRQDPGQGLRLIYYSQIVNDFQKGDIAEGYSVSREKKESFPLTVTSAQKNPTAFYLCASSRDRNTEAFFGQGTRLTVV.

This CDR3 is CASSAVNEKLFF. In nucleotides, the CDR3 is TGTGCCAGCAGTGCCGTCAATGAAAAACTGTTTTTT. V and J are TRBV2 and TRBJ1-4, with D hard to call. This CDR3 comprises 12 residues. Germline CDR1 reads SNHLY; CDR2 reads FYNNEI. V lost 4 bases to trimming and J lost 5 bases, with 5 bases between them.

This clone came up once. This chain links TRBV7-2 with TRBJ2-5, with TRBD2 matching over 7 bases. With 5 bases clipped from V and 3 bases from J, the junction kept 9 bases outside the gene matches. This CDR3 is built from 15 residues. Germline values: CDR1 SGHTA, CDR2 FQGNSA. The CDR3 reads CASSRRLSGEETQYF. The CDR3 DNA sequence: TGTGCCAGCAGCCGCCGACTAAGCGGGGAAGAGACCCAGTACTTC.